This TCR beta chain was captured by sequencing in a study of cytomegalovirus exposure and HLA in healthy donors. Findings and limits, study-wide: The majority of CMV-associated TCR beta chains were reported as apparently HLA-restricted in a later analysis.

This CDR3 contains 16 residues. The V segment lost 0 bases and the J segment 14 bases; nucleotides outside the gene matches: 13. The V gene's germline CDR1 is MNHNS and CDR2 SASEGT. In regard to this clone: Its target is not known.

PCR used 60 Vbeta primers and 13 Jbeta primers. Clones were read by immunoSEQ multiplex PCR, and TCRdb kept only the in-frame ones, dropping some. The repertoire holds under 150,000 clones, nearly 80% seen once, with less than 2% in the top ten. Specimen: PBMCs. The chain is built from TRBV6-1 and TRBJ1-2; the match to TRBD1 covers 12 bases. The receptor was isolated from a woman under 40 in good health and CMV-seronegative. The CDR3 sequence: CASSEAGTGGRSSQTF. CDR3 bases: TGTGCCAGCAGTGAAGCGGGGACAGGGGGCCGGTCATCGCAGACCTTC.